This T cell receptor (beta chain) was retrieved from a study of T cells after yellow fever vaccination. Study outcomes and limitations: High-abundance clonotypes from the bulk population could contaminate FACS-sorted repertoires. Most clones from primary vaccination were detected again post-booster (around 96% CD4, roughly 85% CD8). Some clonotypes were seen in both the CD4 and the CD8 compartments. These made up a small share and likely arose from convergent recombination.

This clonotype was found a few times. Its antigen is currently unknown. Generation of TCR cDNA used 5'RACE template switching (which added a universal primer site and UMIs). MiXCR, run by TCRdb on the 5' RACE reads, gives a single entry per CDR3 protein. In the table there are 320,000 or so distinct CDR3 sequences, 7% to 10% of which are singletons. The V gene's germline CDR1 is SGHVS and CDR2 FNYEAQ. This CDR3 region has 15 residues. Trimming removed 1 base from V and 10 bases from J; junction bases left unmatched: 10. Sequenced material: PBMCs, taken 35 to 50 days after the first yellow fever vaccination. This chain uses TRBV7-6 with TRBJ2-1; TRBD2 matches at 7 bases. The receptor was derived from a man between 18 and 35 years old who received the YFV17D yellow fever vaccine. The CDR3 nucleotides read TGTGCCAGCAGCTTAGTAGTGACTAGCCTCTCGGAGCAGTTCTTC. Protein product: CASSLVVTSLSEQFF.